One sample yielded the 20 T cell receptor beta chains listed below, sequenced in a study of radiotherapy plus CTLA-4 blockade in lung cancer. Some clones are missing from TCRdb's copy, which holds only in-frame ones; the method was immunoSEQ multiplex PCR. The data hold more than 75,000 clones, with about four fifths observed a single time. This sample comprised peripheral blood, obtained from a patient treated with radiotherapy plus ipilimumab. The receptor set was obtained from a human donor with non-small cell lung cancer that progressed on radiotherapy plus ipilimumab.

The chain carries TRBV4-1 and TRBJ2-1; D not certain. CDR1 MGHRA and CDR2 YSYEKL come from the germline V gene. The CDR3 runs 15 residues. Trimming removed 8 bases from V and 0 bases from J, with 14 bases in between. The CDR3 coding sequence is TGCGCCAGCGGTAAAATCTTAAGCTCCTACAATGAGCAGTTCTTC. It encodes CASGKILSSYNEQFF.

The chain combines TRBV7-8 with TRBJ2-5, with 7 bases that match TRBD1. The germline CDR1 and CDR2 sequences are SGHVS and FQNEAQ. The CDR3 is 15 residues long. Losses at the gene ends were 5 bases for V and 6 bases for J; bases not matched to a gene: 12. This CDR3 reads CASSVDRAPAKTQYF. The CDR3 DNA follows: TGTGCCAGCAGCGTTGACAGGGCCCCCGCCAAGACCCAGTACTTC.

The rearrangement joins TRBV10-3 to TRBJ2-1, with 7 bases identical to TRBD2. Germline V gives CDR1 ENHRY, CDR2 SYGVKD. Trimming at V came to 6 bases and at J to 5 bases, leaving 1 base not matched to a gene. The CDR3 consists of 12 residues. CDR3 coding DNA: TGTGCCATCAGGGCGGGAGACAATGAGCAGTTCTTC. Translating gives CAIRAGDNEQFF.

V gene TRBV25-1 combines with J gene TRBJ2-3; perhaps TRBD2 as D (6 bases). V lost 5 bases and J lost 3, with 9 bases in between. The CDR3 consists of 13 residues. Germline V lookup: CDR1 MGHDK, CDR2 SYGVNS. The CDR3 nucleotides are TGTGCCAGCAGTCGGGGGTTGACAGATACGCAGTATTTT. It specifies CASSRGLTDTQYF. The complete variable domain, with remaining parts taken from reference TRBV25-1 and TRBJ2-3, reads EADIYQTPRYLVIGTGKKITLECSQTMGHDKMYWYQQDPGMELHLIHYSYGVNSTEKGDLSSESTVSRIRTEHFPLTLESARPSHTSQYLCASSRGLTDTQYFGPGTRLTVL.

V and J are TRBV7-4 and TRBJ2-7; TRBD1 agrees at 8 bases. Germline CDR1 reads SGHVT; CDR2 reads SQSDAQ. The V segment lost 2 bases and the J segment 3 bases; nucleotides outside the gene matches: 6. The CDR3 runs 15 residues. CDR3: CASSLLSDRGYEQYF. The CDR3 nucleotides are TGTGCCAGCAGCTTATTGAGCGACAGGGGCTACGAGCAGTACTTC.

This chain joins TRBV4-1 and TRBJ2-1, with 14 bases fitting TRBD2. The CDR3 extends over 16 amino acids. V lost 3 bases and J lost 11; bases outside the gene matches: 9. Per germline, CDR1 MGHRA and CDR2 YSYEKL. CDR3 loop: CASSQNPGLAGVKQFF. The CDR3 nucleotides are TGCGCCAGCAGCCAGAATCCGGGACTAGCGGGAGTGAAGCAGTTCTTC.

This clone has a single count. J is TRBJ2-3 and V is TRBV10-1, with 7 bases matching TRBD1. This CDR3 region has 15 residues. V trimming: 6 bases; J trimming: 0 bases; junction bases outside the gene matches: 6. The germline gives CDR1 WNHNN, CDR2 SYGVQD (reference sequence). The CDR3 DNA follows: TGCGCCAGCAGCACCGACAGGGAGAGCACAGATACGCAGTATTTT. This codes for CASSTDRESTDTQYF.

This chain joins TRBV7-9 and TRBJ1-1; D is undetermined. The V gene lost 0 bases and the J gene lost 1 base, with 9 bases spanning the gap. The CDR3 extends over 15 amino acids. Germline V gives CDR1 SEHNR, CDR2 FQNEAQ (reference sequence). CDR3 in amino acids: CASSLAGSRNTEAFF. For the CDR3, the DNA is TGTGCCAGCAGCTTAGCGGGAAGTCGGAACACTGAAGCTTTCTTT.

The J gene is TRBJ2-2, the V gene TRBV10-3, with TRBD2 matching 9 bases. CDR1 is ENHRY and CDR2 is SYGVKD in the germline V gene. CDR3 length: 15 residues. V was pared by 4 bases and J by 0 bases, with 0 bases of the junction left unmatched. The chain's CDR3 is CAISGTSANTGELFF. The CDR3 DNA reads as TGTGCCATCAGTGGGACTAGCGCGAACACCGGGGAGCTGTTTTTT.

The J gene is TRBJ2-1, the V gene TRBV9, with D unclear. This CDR3 region has 15 residues. With 4 bases removed from V and 5 bases from J, the gap between germline ends came to 16 bases. Germline loops: CDR1 SGDLS, CDR2 YYNGEE. The CDR3 DNA is TGTGCCAGCAGCAACCCTTGGACGGCCCACAATGAGCAGTTCTTC. Protein: CASSNPWTAHNEQFF.

This chain uses TRBV4-1 with TRBJ1-1, with 7 nucleotides matching TRBD1. CDR1 MGHRA and CDR2 YSYEKL come from the germline V gene. Unmatched junction bases numbered 8, after V lost 4 bases and J lost 6 bases. This CDR3 has 14 residues. In DNA, the CDR3 is TGCGCCAGCAGCCTCCAGGGGGTCCGCGCTGAAGCTTTCTTT. The encoded protein is CASSLQGVRAEAFF.

This clone was picked up a small number of times. The chain links TRBV9 to TRBJ2-1; 11 nucleotides agree with TRBD2. Looked up from germline, CDR1 is SGDLS and CDR2 is YYNGEE. Unmatched junction bases numbered 11, after V lost 0 bases and J lost 0 bases. This CDR3 contains 20 residues. CDR3 in amino acids: CASSVAPGLAGGISYNEQFF. The CDR3 DNA follows: TGTGCCAGCAGCGTAGCACCTGGGCTAGCGGGAGGAATCTCCTACAATGAGCAGTTCTTC.

This chain joins TRBV27 and TRBJ2-4; TRBD1 agrees at 11 bases. Germline V gives CDR1 MNHEY, CDR2 SMNVEV (reference sequence). This CDR3 has 15 amino acids. The J segment lost 3 bases and the V segment lost 6 bases, leaving 4 bases of the junction unmatched. The DNA of the CDR3 is TGTGCCAGCAGGGGGACAGGGGGTTTCAAAAACATTCAGTACTTC. Translated: CASRGTGGFKNIQYF.

The chain uses TRBV9 and TRBJ2-1; D possibly corresponds to TRBD2 (6 bases). This CDR3 contains 15 residues. The V and J ends lost 0 bases and 8 bases respectively, with 15 bases between them. CDR1 is SGDLS, CDR2 YYNGEE, per germline. The CDR3 is CASSVGPRGTYEQFF. CDR3 in DNA: TGTGCCAGCAGCGTAGGACCCCGCGGGACCTATGAGCAGTTCTTC.

This chain uses TRBV29-1 with TRBJ2-1; the D is unclear. V was trimmed by 1 base and J by 0 bases, leaving 10 bases between them. Germline V gene lookup returns CDR1 SQVTM and CDR2 ANQGSEA. CDR3 size: 15 residues. The DNA of the CDR3 is TGCAGCGTTGAAGGCGGCCAGAGCTCCTACAATGAGCAGTTCTTC. Translated, it gives CSVEGGQSSYNEQFF.

This chain uses TRBV4-1 with TRBJ2-7, with 10 bases identical to TRBD2. The CDR3 loop spans 17 amino acids. The V and J ends lost 1 base and 2 bases, in that order; junction bases with no gene match: 8. CDR1 is MGHRA and CDR2 is YSYEKL in the germline V gene. The CDR3 sequence: CASSQVFTAGGPYEQYF. In nucleotides, the CDR3 is TGCGCCAGCAGCCAAGTTTTTACAGCGGGAGGGCCCTACGAGCAGTACTTC.

The V and J genes are TRBV28 and TRBJ1-2, with 7 nucleotides matching TRBD1. The CDR3 sequence is 13 residues long. V shed 8 bases, J shed 2 bases, and the junction held 5 bases outside the gene matches. Germline V gene lookup returns CDR1 MDHEN and CDR2 SYDVKM. The CDR3 DNA reads as TGTGCCAGCGTACAGGGGCGGAACTATGGCTACACCTTC. This encodes CASVQGRNYGYTF.

The V gene is TRBV29-1, the J gene TRBJ2-1, with TRBD2 as a possible D gene (5 bases). CDR1 and CDR2 from the germline V gene are SQVTM and ANQGSEA. V was clipped by 1 base and J by 5 bases, with 12 bases between them. This CDR3 is built from 14 residues. CDR3 amino acids: CSVEGRFGNNEQFF. CDR3 coding DNA: TGCAGCGTTGAAGGGAGGTTCGGCAACAATGAGCAGTTCTTC.

This clone has just a few counts. The chain is built from TRBV28 and TRBJ1-2; D is undetermined. The CDR3 extends over 15 amino acids. V shed 5 bases and J shed 5 bases, with 18 bases lying between them. CDR1 is MDHEN and CDR2 is SYDVKM in the germline V gene. CDR3 sequence reads: CASSLPEDPLYGYTF. DNA for the CDR3: TGTGCCAGCAGTCTTCCGGAAGATCCCTTATATGGCTACACCTTC.

This chain links TRBV18 with TRBJ1-1, with a tentative D call TRBD1 (5 bases). V lost 6 bases to trimming and J lost 5 bases, with 16 bases between them. The CDR3 totals 14 residues. CDR1 and CDR2 (germline): KGHSH, LQKENI. The CDR3 nucleotides read TGTGCCAGCTCGCCTGACAGAGTAGCGACTGAAGCTTTCTTT. This codes for CASSPDRVATEAFF.